Below are 14 T cell receptor beta chains sequenced from a single sample in a study of T cells in Graves' hyperthyroidism and ophthalmopathy. Amplification of TCR beta CDR3 regions used RNA as the template. The HTBI set primed first-round TCR CDR3 RT-PCR. TCRdb reanalysed the multiplex PCR reads using MiXCR and keeps one entry per CDR3 protein. In the table there are nearly 600,000 distinct CDR3 sequences, 12% to 15% of which are singletons. The sequenced material came from blood. The receptors were sampled from a young woman with Graves' ophthalmopathy.

This chain links TRBV9 with TRBJ2-7; TRBD1 might be the D (5 bases). The germline CDR1 and CDR2 sequences are SGDLS and YYNGEE. The CDR3 spans 15 residues. Trimming took 2 bases from V and 1 from J, leaving 13 bases between them. CDR3 sequence (DNA): TGTGCCAGCAGCGTCGGTCCCAGGGAATCCTACGAGCAGTACTTC. Its translation is CASSVGPRESYEQYF.

This clonotype was counted ten times or more. The V and J genes are TRBV27 and TRBJ2-3; D ambiguous. Between the trimmed V and J ends, which lost 0 bases and 4 bases, there was a span of 8 bases. There are 14 residues in the CDR3. Germline loops: CDR1 MNHEY, CDR2 SMNVEV (reference sequence). Written as DNA, the CDR3 is TGTGCCAGCAGTTTATCAGTACCCCCAGATACGCAGTATTTT. Translating gives CASSLSVPPDTQYF.

CDR3 in DNA: TGTGCCACTACGGGACACCTGTACCAAGAGACCCAGTACTTC. Encoded protein: CATTGHLYQETQYF. V gene TRBV10-3 combines with J gene TRBJ2-5, with D possibly being TRBD1 (6 bases). The CDR3 extends over 14 amino acids. CDR1 is ENHRY, CDR2 SYGVKD, per germline. Trimming took off 10 bases at V and 0 bases at J, with 15 bases between the two ends.

This clonotype was found a few times. J is TRBJ2-3 and V is TRBV20-1; 8 bases are a match to TRBD2. CDR1 is DFQATT and CDR2 is SNEGSKA in the germline V gene (reference sequence). The ends lost 0 bases at V and 4 bases at J; junction bases unmatched: 9. This CDR3 is built from 16 residues. CDR3 coding DNA: TGCAGTGCTAGAGATGAGCCGGGAGGGCGGGCAGATACGCAGTATTTT. Translation: CSARDEPGGRADTQYF.

At least ten counts were recorded for this clonotype. The CDR3 DNA follows: TGTGCCAGCAGTGAAGTCAGGGTGGCTAACTATGGCTACACCTTC. It yields the protein CASSEVRVANYGYTF. This chain uses TRBV6-1 with TRBJ1-2, with D perhaps matching TRBD1 (5 bases). The CDR3 consists of 15 residues. Per the germline V gene, CDR1 is MNHNS and CDR2 is SASEGT. The V end was cut by 1 base, the J end by 0 bases, with 9 bases between.

This clonotype was observed many times. The V call is TRBV5-6, the J call TRBJ1-1; D unresolved. From germline, CDR1 is SGHDT and CDR2 YYEEEE. V was pared by 4 bases and J by 1 base, with 11 bases between. The length of the CDR3 is 14 residues. The CDR3 coding sequence is TGTGCCAGCAGCCGGAACCTTCGGAACACTGAAGCTTTCTTT. This gives the protein CASSRNLRNTEAFF.

In this sample, this clonotype turned up many times. The chain combines TRBV6-1 with TRBJ2-7, with 7 positions matching TRBD2. The CDR3 contains 16 residues. The V segment lost 5 bases and the J segment 3 bases; nucleotides outside the gene matches: 13. Looked up from germline, CDR1 is MNHNS and CDR2 is SASEGT. In DNA form, the CDR3 reads TGTGCCAGCAGTTACGCTACAAGCGGGGCCATCTACGAGCAGTACTTC. This codes for CASSYATSGAIYEQYF.

The V and J genes are TRBV28 and TRBJ2-3, with 10 positions matching TRBD2. This CDR3 is 14 amino acids long. CDR1 MDHEN and CDR2 SYDVKM come from the germline V gene. With V trimmed by 5 bases and J by 7 bases, 6 bases remained unmatched. In DNA, the CDR3 is TGTGCCAGCAGTCTAGCGGGAGTGGGCAATACGCAGTATTTT. It translates to CASSLAGVGNTQYF. Variable domain in full (rest from reference TRBV28 and TRBJ2-3): DVKVTQSSRYLVKRTGEKVFLECVQDMDHENMFWYRQDPGLGLRLIYFSYDVKMKEKGDIPEGYSVSREKKERFSLILESASTNQTSMYLCASSLAGVGNTQYFGPGTRLTVL.

The sample holds many counts of this clonotype. This chain joins TRBV3-1 and TRBJ2-7; 10 nucleotides line up with TRBD2. This CDR3 spans 19 amino acids. The germline gives CDR1 LGHDT, CDR2 YNNKEL (reference sequence). The trim removed 1 base at V and 3 bases at J, leaving 15 bases unmatched. CDR3 in amino acids: CASSQGSTGPLAGDYEQYF. The CDR3, as DNA: TGTGCCAGCAGCCAAGGGTCTACTGGACCTCTAGCGGGGGACTACGAGCAGTACTTC.

This clonotype was recorded at least ten times. The chain joins TRBV20-1 to TRBJ2-2, with a weak D call TRBD2 (7 bases). Germline assignment: CDR1 DFQATT and CDR2 SNEGSKA (reference sequence). Trimming pared 1 base from V and 4 bases from J, leaving 13 bases between. This CDR3 is 15 amino acids long. The CDR3, as DNA: TGCAGTGCTAGAGGAGAGGGGGGGGTCACCGGGGAGCTGTTTTTT. It encodes CSARGEGGVTGELFF.

This clonotype was seen many times. This chain connects TRBV12-3 or TRBV12-4 to TRBJ1-2; the D gene is possibly TRBD1 (6 bases). The CDR3 totals 13 residues. Between the trimmed V and J ends, which lost 6 bases and 4 bases, there was a span of 12 bases. The CDR3 coding sequence is TGTGCCAGCAGGCCCGGGGGCCGCTATGGCTACACCTTC. Its translation is CASRPGGRYGYTF.

This clonotype was counted a few times. The rearrangement uses TRBV18 and TRBJ2-3, with D possibly called TRBD1 or TRBD2 (5 bases each). Trimming stripped 2 bases from V and 0 bases from J, with 9 bases between. Germline CDR1 is KGHSH and CDR2 is LQKENI. This CDR3 has 15 residues. The CDR3 loop is CASSPRGDSTDTQYF. The CDR3 DNA sequence: TGTGCCAGCTCACCAAGAGGGGATAGCACAGATACGCAGTATTTT.

Ten or more counts support this clonotype. The chain joins TRBV6-2 or TRBV6-3 to TRBJ2-1; D unresolved. Trimming left V 2 bases short and J 8 bases short, with 7 bases between. The CDR3 has 12 residues. The germline V gene encodes CDR1 MNHEY and CDR2 SVGEGT. The CDR3 loop is CASSYDVYEQFF. The DNA of the CDR3 is TGTGCCAGCAGTTACGACGTTTATGAGCAGTTCTTC.

Many counts were recorded for this clonotype. The genes are TRBV7-9 and TRBJ2-3; TRBD2 matches 10 bases. Germline loops: CDR1 SEHNR, CDR2 FQNEAQ (reference sequence). The length of the CDR3 is 16 residues. The J segment lost 4 bases and the V segment lost 3 bases, leaving 7 bases of the junction unmatched. Here the CDR3 reads CASSFPASGSADTQYF. The CDR3 DNA is TGTGCCAGCAGCTTCCCCGCTAGCGGGAGTGCAGATACGCAGTATTTT.